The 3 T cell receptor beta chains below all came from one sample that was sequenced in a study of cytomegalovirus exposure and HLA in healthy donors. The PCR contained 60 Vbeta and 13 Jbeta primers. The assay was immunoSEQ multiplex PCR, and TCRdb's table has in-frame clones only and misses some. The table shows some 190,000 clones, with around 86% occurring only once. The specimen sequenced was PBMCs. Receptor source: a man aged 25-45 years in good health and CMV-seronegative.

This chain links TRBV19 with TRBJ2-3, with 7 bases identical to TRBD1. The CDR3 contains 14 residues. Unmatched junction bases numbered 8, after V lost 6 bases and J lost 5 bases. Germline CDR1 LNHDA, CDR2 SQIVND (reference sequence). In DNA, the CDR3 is TGTGCCAGTAGAGATCCGGGACAGTTAGATACGCAGTATTTT. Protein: CASRDPGQLDTQYF.

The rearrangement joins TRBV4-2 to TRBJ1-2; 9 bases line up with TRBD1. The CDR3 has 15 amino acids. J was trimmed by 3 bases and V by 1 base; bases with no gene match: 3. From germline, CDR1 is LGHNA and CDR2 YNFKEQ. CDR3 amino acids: CASSQVGQGDYGYTF. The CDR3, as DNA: TGTGCCAGCAGCCAAGTGGGACAGGGAGACTATGGCTACACCTTC.

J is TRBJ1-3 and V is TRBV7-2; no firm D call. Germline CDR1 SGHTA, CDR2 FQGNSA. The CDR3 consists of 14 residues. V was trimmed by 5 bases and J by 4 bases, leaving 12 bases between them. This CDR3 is CASSPGNMGNTIYF. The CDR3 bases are TGTGCCAGCAGCCCCGGGAACATGGGAAACACCATATATTTT.